This T cell receptor (beta chain) was obtained from a study of blood T cell repertoires in COVID-19 (TCRdb year 2020). Some background on the complete study: Samples from collaborators originated in the United States, Italy and Spain and spanned both the acute and convalescent phases of COVID-19. The material from the prospective study consisted of cDNA or gDNA derived from T cells, B-cell-depleted T cells, or PBMCs. Subjects who had been exposed to COVID-19, were actively infected with it, or had recovered from it provided the deeply sampled blood TCRbeta repertoires that made up the dataset. The repertoires were released in a freely available public database intended as a resource for research on the immune response to SARS-CoV-2. The samples were drawn from the first 160 participants of the ongoing ImmuneRACE study and from 1,254 subjects provided by 6 global collaborators. A de-identified subject ID, COVID-19 status, age in years and sex were almost always included in the sample metadata. Where available, HLA class I and class II types were taken from metadata supplied by the sample provider and were not determined by assay-based typing.

One collaborating source in Seattle enrolled patients during active infection and followed them longitudinally through the course of disease. Each collaborating institution followed its own protocols to collect whole blood in K2EDTA tubes. For TCRbeta analysis, collaborator samples were shipped as frozen whole blood, as isolated PBMCs, or as DNA extracted from either sample type. Broad study findings and their caveats: The amount of clinical and demographic metadata varied by source and participant and was provided uncurated.

CDR1 and CDR2 are drawn from the germline V gene: MGHRA, YSYEKL. V sheds 3 bases and J sheds 1 base, leaving 13 bases between their ends. CDR3 length: 15 amino acids, cysteine to phenylalanine. The read is trimmed to its CDR3 DNA, 45 bases read in frame from base 1. Notes on this clone: This receptor's antigen is unknown. Base quality data are lacking; no much larger clone is found one base away.

TCRbeta CDR3 regions were amplified from genomic DNA using the immunoSEQ Assay, a bias-controlled multiplex PCR. The paper's processing steps were these. The number of nucleated cells in each sample was estimated from the amplification of reference gene primers within the assay. To quantify the absolute abundance of each unique TCRbeta CDR3 rearrangement, sequence reads were collapsed and filtered. Productive Simpson clonality was computed per sample as the square root of Simpson's diversity index over productive rearrangements. Not all clones reach the TCRdb copy of this immuneACCESS table, which keeps in-frame sequences only. Checked studies attribute under half of the gap to unresolved V genes and leave the rest unexplained. The V and J calls and clone size come from that table; D and trimming were worked out from the DNA. Counted in this sample were 250,000 or so clones; approximately 91% of them appeared once. The top ten constitute around 0.83% of the sample.

Sequenced sample: peripheral blood. This TCR came from a man aged 25 to 40 with COVID-19, enrolled during active disease. This sequence uses TRBV4-1 and TRBJ2-7; TRBD1 is possibly the D segment (6 matching bases). The CDR3 reads CASSHPFQGSYEQYF. The DNA is TGCGCCAGCAGCCACCCTTTTCAGGGGTCCTACGAGCAGTACTTC.